This T cell receptor (beta chain) stems from a study of Ad26.COV2.S vaccination and SARS-CoV-2 variants. Findings and limits, study-wide: It was reported that spike-specific CD8+ and CD4+ T cell responses were substantially broad after vaccination.

CDR1 and CDR2 from the germline V gene are SGHTA and FQGTGA. The CDR3 sequence is 15 residues long. V lost 3 bases and J lost 0, with 10 bases in between. Here immunoSEQ multiplex PCR was the method, and the copy in TCRdb shows in-frame clones only, minus some. The table shows about 420,000 clones, with around nine tenths occurring only once. Treatment in this sample: roughly 18 received Ad26.COV2.S at low or high dose, single or two shots; 5 received placebo; per-sample allocation not given. Samples analyzed were those drawn on day 63 after the first vaccine or placebo injection. This clone has just one count. The antigen is not known.

The starting material was peripheral blood, obtained in a trial of Ad26.COV2.S vaccine versus placebo. The receptor's source is a person aged 18-60 years who received the Ad26.COV2.S COVID-19 vaccine or a placebo. V usage is TRBV7-3 and J usage is TRBJ2-3; D remains ambiguous. The CDR3, as DNA: TGTGCCAGCAGCTTGGGCGTTGGAAGCACAGATACGCAGTATTTT. It yields the protein CASSLGVGSTDTQYF. The entire variable domain, with the rest obtained from reference TRBV7-3 and TRBJ2-3, is as follows: GAGVSQTPSNKVTEKGKYVELRCDPISGHTALYWYRQSLGQGPEFLIYFQGTGAADDSGLPNDRFFAVRPEGSVSTLKIQRTERGDSAVYLCASSLGVGSTDTQYFGPGTRLTVL.